The TCR beta chain under discussion was sequenced for a study of CD8 T cells in ankylosing spondylitis. The study, taken as a whole, reports: Disease-linked clones reportedly concentrated significantly in matched ankylosing spondylitis synovial fluid.

From the 5' RACE reads, TCRdb called clonotypes with MiXCR, one entry per CDR3 protein. The table records a few hundred thousand distinct CDR3 sequences, more than 9% of them present only once. The sample holds a few counts of this clonotype. Its antigen is still unknown. Sequencing used blood, either unsorted or a sorted T cell fraction (not recorded which). This receptor was taken from a male donor with ankylosing spondylitis or in good health (not recorded which).

The DNA of the CDR3 is TGCAGTCCGCGGGGTGCCAAAAACATTCAGTACTTC. Translation gives CSPRGAKNIQYF. The chain uses TRBV20-1 and TRBJ2-4; maybe TRBD2 (6 bases). Germline values: CDR1 DFQATT, CDR2 SNEGSKA (reference sequence). This CDR3 is 12 amino acids long. Trimming pared 8 bases from V and 1 base from J, leaving 9 bases between.